Shown below are 24 T cell receptor beta chains from a single sample sequenced in a study of T cell repertoires in cytomegalovirus infection (dated by TCRdb to between 2017 and 2020). TCRdb records Illumina HiSeq 1500 as the sequencer. Starting from the raw public reads, TCRdb applied fastp trimming at Q25, assembled clones with MiXCR and retained in-frame beta chains. When rows share a CDR3 protein, they turn into one entry using the most common DNA and genes. The sample yields 170,000 or so distinct CDR3 sequences; approximately 18% were counted once. The ten largest clones take up 20% to 25% of the sample. The source material was CD8+ T cells from PBMCs. Receptors were obtained from a human donor in good health (CMV status not recorded). Some clones in this sample may be carry-over from other donors' samples.

The CDR3 loop reads CAVTDTQYF. Written as DNA, the CDR3 is TGTGCCGTCACAGATACGCAGTATTTT. The chain uses TRBV7-9 and TRBJ2-3, with no clear D. V shed 11 bases and J shed 2 bases, with 2 bases lying between them. There are 9 residues in the CDR3. In germline, CDR1 is SEHNR, CDR2 FQNEAQ (reference sequence).

This clonotype has at least ten counts. The chain is built from TRBV7-9 and TRBJ1-2, with D unresolved. Trimming pared 5 bases from V and 7 bases from J, leaving 14 bases between. The CDR3 runs 13 residues. In germline, CDR1 is SEHNR, CDR2 FQNEAQ (reference sequence). The CDR3: CASSQDRASGYTF. CDR3 in DNA: TGTGCCAGCAGCCAGGACCGTGCTAGTGGCTACACCTTC.

The chain couples TRBV6-6 to TRBJ1-5; D not certain. V gave up 8 bases and J gave up 1 base, with 15 bases separating them. The CDR3 covers 15 residues. CDR1 and CDR2 from the germline V gene are MNHNY and SVGAGI (reference sequence). This chain's CDR3 is CASRHVPASNQPQHF. The CDR3 DNA sequence: TGTGCCAGCCGGCATGTTCCAGCCAGCAATCAGCCCCAGCATTTT.

This clonotype was picked up one time. This CDR3 is CSAGTGGRDTQYF. CDR3 coding DNA: TGCAGCGCCGGGACAGGGGGCAGAGATACGCAGTATTTT. This chain links TRBV29-1 with TRBJ2-3; 12 bases agree with TRBD1. V lost 7 bases, J lost 5 bases, and 4 bases stayed unmatched. CDR3 length: 13 residues. Germline V CDR1 and CDR2: SQVTM, ANQGSEA.

This clonotype was recorded a few times. The chain uses TRBV20-1 and TRBJ2-2, with D uncertain. Trimming cost V 6 bases and J 3 bases, with 11 bases left between them. The CDR3 runs to 13 residues. CDR1 is DFQATT and CDR2 is SNEGSKA in the germline V gene (reference sequence). CDR3 in amino acids: CSAPFYYTGELFF. The CDR3 coding sequence is TGCAGTGCCCCCTTCTACTACACCGGGGAGCTGTTTTTT.

The gene calls are TRBV2 and TRBJ2-7, with 7 bases identical to TRBD1. The ends lost 11 bases at V and 0 bases at J; junction bases unmatched: 10. Per germline, CDR1 SNHLY and CDR2 FYNNEI. This CDR3 has 14 amino acids. In DNA, the CDR3 is TGTGCCGTCATAAAGGGGGCGAACTCCTACGAGCAGTACTTC. Translated, it gives CAVIKGANSYEQYF.

The J gene is TRBJ2-3, the V gene TRBV24-1, with 9 bases lining up with TRBD1. Germline V lookup: CDR1 KGHDR, CDR2 SFDVKD. CDR3 length: 16 residues. The J segment lost 3 bases and the V segment lost 2 bases, leaving 5 bases of the junction unmatched. In DNA, the CDR3 is TGTGCCACCAGTGATTGGAAGACAGGGGGAACAGATACGCAGTATTTT. Its protein is CATSDWKTGGTDTQYF.

V gene TRBV29-1 combines with J gene TRBJ2-2; tentative D call: TRBD1 (5 bases). Germline V CDR1 and CDR2: SQVTM, ANQGSEA. Trimming left V 6 bases short and J 0 bases short, with 11 bases between. The CDR3 is 14 residues long. The CDR3 loop is CSVPGQTNTGELFF. CDR3 DNA: TGCAGCGTGCCCGGACAAACGAACACCGGGGAGCTGTTTTTT.

This rearrangement joins TRBV10-3 to TRBJ2-5; TRBD1 is a possible D gene (5 bases). The CDR3 extends over 15 amino acids. Germline V gene lookup returns CDR1 ENHRY and CDR2 SYGVKD. Deletions cut 2 bases from V and 4 bases from J, with 14 bases between. CDR3 protein: CAISEEGELGETQYF. The DNA for the CDR3 is TGTGCCATCAGTGAGGAAGGGGAATTGGGAGAGACCCAGTACTTC.

This chain joins TRBV7-9 and TRBJ2-1; 11 bases line up with TRBD2. Trimming at V came to 8 bases and at J to 6 bases, leaving 9 bases not matched to a gene. Per the germline V gene, CDR1 is SEHNR and CDR2 is FQNEAQ (reference sequence). CDR3 size: 15 residues. CDR3 bases: TGTGCCAGCTACCCACCGACTAGCGGGGCCAATGAGCAGTTCTTC. It encodes CASYPPTSGANEQFF.

This clonotype was seen repeatedly, ten times or more. This chain joins TRBV7-2 and TRBJ2-7; TRBD2 agrees at 8 bases. CDR1 and CDR2 from the germline V gene are SGHTA and FQGNSA. The CDR3 spans 14 residues. The V and J ends lost 2 bases and 5 bases, in that order; junction bases with no gene match: 5. The CDR3 protein is CASSLRTSRHEQYF. The DNA for the CDR3 is TGTGCCAGCAGCTTACGGACTAGCCGGCACGAGCAGTACTTC.

J is TRBJ2-3 and V is TRBV7-8, with D maybe TRBD1 (6 bases). V lost 0 bases, J lost 4 bases, and 11 bases lay in between. Germline V lookup: CDR1 SGHVS, CDR2 FQNEAQ. The CDR3 totals 15 residues. This chain's CDR3 is CASSLAPQGADTQYF. In DNA, the CDR3 is TGTGCCAGCAGCTTAGCCCCACAGGGTGCAGATACGCAGTATTTT.

The V gene is TRBV6-2 or TRBV6-3, the J gene TRBJ2-1, with 10 bases aligning to TRBD1. Germline values: CDR1 MNHEY, CDR2 SVGEGT. The junction had 6 bases not matched to a gene; V was cut back by 5 bases and J by 5 bases. The CDR3 covers 15 residues. This CDR3 is CASSPGQGFNNEQFF. The CDR3 coding sequence is TGTGCCAGCAGTCCGGGACAGGGGTTTAACAATGAGCAGTTCTTC.

V and J are TRBV11-2 and TRBJ1-2; the D gene is possibly TRBD1 (5 bases). CDR1 is SGHAT, CDR2 FQNNGV, per germline. The ends were cut back, 0 bases at V and 2 bases at J, with 19 bases in the middle. CDR3 size: 18 residues. The CDR3 region is CASSLDGGGVLANYGYTF. CDR3 DNA sequence: TGTGCCAGCAGCTTAGATGGCGGGGGGGTATTGGCGAACTATGGCTACACCTTC.

The genes are TRBV7-2 and TRBJ2-7, with TRBD2 matching 13 bases. This CDR3 spans 20 amino acids. Germline V CDR1 and CDR2: SGHTA, FQGNSA. Germline trimming cut 5 bases from V and 2 bases from J; bases unmatched to any gene: 18. As DNA, the CDR3 is TGTGCCAGCAGCCGCACATGGGGTACTAGCGGGGGGGAGAACCCCTACGAGCAGTACTTC. This gives the protein CASSRTWGTSGGENPYEQYF.

A few counts support this clonotype. The chain has TRBV6-1 and TRBJ2-7; no clear D gene. Germline V gene data show CDR1 as MNHNS and CDR2 as SASEGT. V dropped 1 base and J dropped 3 bases, with 16 bases sitting between them. The CDR3 consists of 16 residues. The CDR3 sequence is CASSEGPLGPYYEQYF. In nucleotides, the CDR3 is TGTGCCAGCAGTGAAGGCCCTCTTGGGCCCTACTACGAGCAGTACTTC.

The V call is TRBV29-1, the J call TRBJ2-7, with D perhaps matching TRBD1 (6 bases). Trimming removed 0 bases at V and 4 bases at J, with 13 bases between. The germline V gene has CDR1 SQVTM and CDR2 ANQGSEA. This CDR3 contains 14 residues. The CDR3 region is CSVEDRDTLYEQYF. As DNA, the CDR3 is TGCAGCGTTGAAGATCGGGACACCCTTTACGAGCAGTACTTC.

CDR3 bases: TGTGCCAGCACCCCGACGGGACAGAGCTACGAGCAGTACTTC. This translates into CASTPTGQSYEQYF. This chain links TRBV12-3 or TRBV12-4 with TRBJ2-7; 7 bases are shared with TRBD1. The CDR3 is made up of 14 amino acids. After removal of 7 bases from V and 3 bases from J, the junction contained 9 bases not matched to a gene.

This chain uses TRBV28 with TRBJ2-3; either TRBD1 or TRBD2 may supply D (5 bases each). Trimming removed 0 bases from V and 3 bases from J, with 16 bases in between. Germline values: CDR1 MDHEN, CDR2 SYDVKM. This CDR3 comprises 17 residues. CDR3 protein: CASSLWVDGARTDTQYF. In DNA form, the CDR3 reads TGTGCCAGCAGTTTATGGGTAGACGGGGCGAGGACAGATACGCAGTATTTT.

The chain joins TRBV20-1 to TRBJ1-3; D perhaps matches TRBD1 (5 bases). The CDR3 consists of 14 residues. Looked up from germline, CDR1 is DFQATT and CDR2 is SNEGSKA (reference sequence). V lost 3 bases and J lost 3, with 12 bases in between. The CDR3 loop is CSASQRGRGNTIYF. The DNA for the CDR3 is TGCAGTGCTAGTCAAAGGGGTCGTGGAAACACCATATATTTT.

V and J are TRBV28 and TRBJ1-5; 9 bases agree with TRBD1. The CDR3 extends over 15 amino acids. Germline lookup yields CDR1 MDHEN and CDR2 SYDVKM. J gave up 0 bases and V 5 bases, and 2 bases lay outside the gene matches. The CDR3 loop reads CASSRTGVSNQPQHF. CDR3 in DNA: TGTGCCAGCAGTCGGACAGGGGTTAGCAATCAGCCCCAGCATTTT.

This clonotype was picked up many times. The rearrangement links TRBV7-2 to TRBJ2-7, with no clear D. The germline V and J ends were trimmed by 5 bases and 5 bases, with 10 bases remaining between them. Germline V CDR1 and CDR2: SGHTA, FQGNSA. The CDR3 is made up of 12 amino acids. Written as DNA, the CDR3 is TGTGCCAGCAGCCCCATGAGCAACGAGCAGTACTTC. As protein: CASSPMSNEQYF. The entire variable domain, with the rest obtained from reference TRBV7-2 and TRBJ2-7, is as follows: GAGVSQSPSNKVTEKGKDVELRCDPISGHTALYWYRQSLGQGLEFLIYFQGNSAPDKSGLPSDRFSAERTGGSVSTLTIQRTQQEDSAVYLCASSPMSNEQYFGPGTRLTVT.

The chain uses TRBV7-6 and TRBJ1-1; D is undetermined. From germline, CDR1 is SGHVS and CDR2 FNYEAQ. V dropped 4 bases and J dropped 2 bases, with 17 bases sitting between them. The length of the CDR3 is 16 residues. The CDR3 nucleotides are TGTGCCAGCAGCTCACCCGGGAGCGGTGGAAACACTGAAGCTTTCTTT. It is translated as CASSSPGSGGNTEAFF. Supplemented by reference TRBV7-6 and TRBJ1-1, the full variable domain reads GAGVSQSPRYKVTKRGQDVALRCDPISGHVSLYWYRQALGQGPEFLTYFNYEAQQDKSGLPNDRFSAERPEGSISTLTIQRTEQRDSAMYRCASSSPGSGGNTEAFFGQGTRLTVV.

This clonotype showed up just a few times. V usage is TRBV7-2 and J usage is TRBJ2-4; D ambiguous. This CDR3 contains 13 residues. The germline V and J ends were trimmed by 5 bases and 5 bases, with 10 bases remaining between them. Germline V gene sequence: CDR1 SGHTA, CDR2 FQGNSA. CDR3 sequence (DNA): TGTGCCAGCAGCCCTTTTCTAGAAAACATTCAGTACTTC. Translation: CASSPFLENIQYF.